This TCR beta chain was captured in a study of siplizumab effects on memory and regulatory T cells. The study's findings and limits: There were only a minor fraction of alloreactive clones that mapped to unstimulated subsets.

Comments on this clone: The target antigen is unknown.

Germline V gives CDR1 ENHRY, CDR2 SYGVKD. The CDR3 totals 13 residues. V lost 6 bases and J lost 3, with 8 bases in between. TCRdb's copy holds only in-frame clones and misses some; the assay was immunoSEQ multiplex PCR. Of 90,000 to 120,000 clones in the sample, nearly 95% were seen once. The chain combines TRBV10-3 with TRBJ2-2; D is ambiguous. The sequence came from a human donor in good health. Sequencing was carried out using Tregs sorted from blood. In DNA, the CDR3 is TGTGCCATCAGCCAGCCGGACACCGGGGAGCTGTTTTTT. The encoded protein is CAISQPDTGELFF.